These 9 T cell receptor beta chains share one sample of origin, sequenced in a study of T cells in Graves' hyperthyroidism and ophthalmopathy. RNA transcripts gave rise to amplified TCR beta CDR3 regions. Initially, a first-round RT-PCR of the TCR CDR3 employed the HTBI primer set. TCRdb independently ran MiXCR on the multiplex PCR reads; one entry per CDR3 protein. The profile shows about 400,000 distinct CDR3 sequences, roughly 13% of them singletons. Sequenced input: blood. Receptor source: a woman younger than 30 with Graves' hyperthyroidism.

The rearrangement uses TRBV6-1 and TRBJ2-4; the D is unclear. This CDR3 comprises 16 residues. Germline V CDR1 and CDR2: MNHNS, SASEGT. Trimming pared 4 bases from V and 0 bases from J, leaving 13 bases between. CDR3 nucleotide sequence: TGTGCCAGCAGTGGAGTGCCCCTTCTAGCCAAAAACATTCAGTACTTC. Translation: CASSGVPLLAKNIQYF.

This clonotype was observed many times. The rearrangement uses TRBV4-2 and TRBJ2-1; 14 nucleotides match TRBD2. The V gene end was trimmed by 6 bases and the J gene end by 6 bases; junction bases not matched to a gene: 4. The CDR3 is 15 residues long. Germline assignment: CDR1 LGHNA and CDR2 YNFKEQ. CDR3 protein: CASRTGTSGSNEQFF. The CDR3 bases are TGTGCCAGCAGAACCGGGACTAGCGGGAGCAATGAGCAGTTCTTC.

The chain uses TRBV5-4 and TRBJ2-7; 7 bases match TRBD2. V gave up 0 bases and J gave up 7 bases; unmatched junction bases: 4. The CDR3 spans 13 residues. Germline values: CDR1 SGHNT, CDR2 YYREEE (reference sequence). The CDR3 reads CASSLGGGEEQYF. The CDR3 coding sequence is TGTGCCAGCAGCTTGGGCGGGGGAGAGGAGCAGTACTTC.

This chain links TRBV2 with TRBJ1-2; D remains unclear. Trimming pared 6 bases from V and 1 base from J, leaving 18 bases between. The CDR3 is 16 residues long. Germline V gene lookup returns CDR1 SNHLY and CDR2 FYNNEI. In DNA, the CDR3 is TGTGCCAGCAGGGATGTCGAGACATTACTTAACTATGGCTACACCTTC. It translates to CASRDVETLLNYGYTF.

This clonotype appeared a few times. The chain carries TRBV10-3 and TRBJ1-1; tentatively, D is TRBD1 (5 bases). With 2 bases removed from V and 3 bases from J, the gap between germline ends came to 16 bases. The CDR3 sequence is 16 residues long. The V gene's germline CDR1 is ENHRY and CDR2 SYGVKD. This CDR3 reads CAISEPAQGIDTEAFF. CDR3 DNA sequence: TGTGCCATCAGTGAGCCTGCCCAGGGCATCGACACTGAAGCTTTCTTT.

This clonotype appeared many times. The CDR3 reads CASSRVLVRDRDQPQHF. In DNA form, the CDR3 reads TGTGCCAGCAGCAGAGTTTTGGTCCGGGACAGGGATCAGCCCCAGCATTTT. The rearrangement links TRBV6-1 to TRBJ1-5, with 9 nucleotides matching TRBD1. This CDR3 has 17 residues. Trimming cost V 6 bases and J 5 bases; bases outside gene matches: 14. The germline V gene has CDR1 MNHNS and CDR2 SASEGT.

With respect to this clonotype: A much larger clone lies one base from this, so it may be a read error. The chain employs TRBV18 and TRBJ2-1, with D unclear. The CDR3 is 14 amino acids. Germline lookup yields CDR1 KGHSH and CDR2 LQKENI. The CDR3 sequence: CASSPKSTSNELFF. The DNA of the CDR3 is TGTGCCAGCTCACCAAAAAGCACTTCGAATGAGCTGTTCTTC.

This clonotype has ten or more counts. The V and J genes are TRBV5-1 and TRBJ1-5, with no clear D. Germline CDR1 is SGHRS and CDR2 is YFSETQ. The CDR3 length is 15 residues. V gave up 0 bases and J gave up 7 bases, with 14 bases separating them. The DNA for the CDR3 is TGCGCCAGCAGCTTGGCCGGGGAGGTAGGCCAGCCCCAGCATTTT. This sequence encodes CASSLAGEVGQPQHF.

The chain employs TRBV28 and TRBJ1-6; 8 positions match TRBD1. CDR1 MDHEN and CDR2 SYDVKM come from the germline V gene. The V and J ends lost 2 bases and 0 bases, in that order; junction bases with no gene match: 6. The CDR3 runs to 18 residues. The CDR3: CASSLVGQGSSYNSPLHF. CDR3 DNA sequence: TGTGCCAGCAGTTTAGTCGGACAGGGTAGCTCCTATAATTCACCCCTCCACTTT.